This TCR beta chain was documented in a study of Tregs in tolerant kidney transplant recipients (dated by TCRdb to the late 2010s). In terms of the full investigation: Transplants used related donors with nonmyeloablative bone marrow transplantation; mixed chimerism was transient in the human trials. The study used TCRbeta sequencing to identify donor-specific regulatory T cells before combined kidney and bone marrow transplantation, then tracked those cells after transplant. Here is what the overall study found, with its caveats: In tolerant patients, the expansion of donor-specific Tregs was greater than global Treg expansion, suggesting that the expansion was antigen-driven rather than nonspecific. Because the study included only a small number of patients, the results must be confirmed in larger populations and under other immunosuppression protocols. Although technical replication error seemed to be minimal, the question of biological reproducibility was not addressed directly. Expanding Tregs with activated donor B cells appeared to identify the most biologically relevant and donor-specific TCRbeta repertoire. For some patients, the PCR primers changed as time went on, which meant samples from those patients could not be compared with one another at the nucleotide level.

The cysteine opens and the phenylalanine closes a CDR3 of 15 amino acids. Only the CDR3 DNA stays, 45 bases, in frame from base 1. According to the germline V gene, CDR1 reads LGHNA and CDR2 reads YNFKEQ. Compared with germline, V lacks 1 base and J lacks 1 base; bases without a gene match: 2. The sample's time point label is to be understood as: blood sample drawn before combined kidney and bone marrow transplant. Unstimulated Tregs (CD4+CD25+CD127-), CD4+ non-Tregs (CD4+CD25-), CD4 and CD8 cells were FACS-sorted from thawed PBMCs. The patients were several recipients of combined kidney and bone marrow transplants from the ITN036ST trial, and samples were available only from these trial subjects. Healthy control blood was processed to PBMCs with a Ficoll density gradient and then cryopreserved, whereas patient PBMCs were collected both before and after transplant. Of note for this clone: Its recognized antigen is unknown. Base qualities are not recorded, but no much larger clone differs from it by a single base.

Genomic DNA was extracted from sorted cells with the QIAGEN DNeasy Blood and Tissue Kit for TCRbeta CDR3 sequencing. Through immunoSEQ, high-throughput TCRbeta CDR3 sequencing was done commercially, including PCR amplification with internal controls and bias correction. The authors processed their data as follows. Unique productive TCRbeta sequences were defined by CDR3 nucleotide sequence where primers matched, and otherwise by CDR3 amino acid sequence together with Vbeta and Jbeta genes. As a correction for sorting error, sequences shared between sorted populations at a frequency ratio of 2:1 or less were discarded, and the remaining shared sequences were assigned to the higher population. A sequence was defined as donor-reactive if the sequence was expanded at least 5-fold in CFSE-low cells compared with unstimulated cells and had a frequency of at least 0.01% in CFSE-low cells. Jensen-Shannon divergence, calculated on the top 100 TCRbeta sequences ranked by frequency, was used to quantify repertoire divergence. For samples with multiple sequencing runs, sorting error was corrected separately for each run before the runs were pooled. TCRdb holds this immuneACCESS table with in-frame rearrangements only. Some clones are missing; in checked studies, unresolved V genes explain under half, and the rest has no known cause. That table gives V, J and clone size, and the DNA gave D and trimming. The sample table holds around 70,000 clones, of which 92% were seen once. 9.5% to 13% of the sample lies in the top ten.

The source was CD8+ T cells from blood, collected before the transplant. This receptor was identified in a human donor who received a combined kidney and bone marrow transplant. The chain is encoded by TRBV4-2 joined to TRBJ2-3; the central 7 bases match TRBD2. Read as DNA, the sequence is TGTGCCAGCAGCCAAGTTAGCGGGCGCACAGATACGCAGTATTTT. It translates as CASSQVSGRTDTQYF.